The clone carrying this T cell receptor beta chain was recorded once. CDR1 and CDR2 (germline): SGHRS, YFSETQ. The CDR3 is 15 residues long. Trimming removed 1 base from V and 1 base from J, with 9 bases in between. The entry originates in a study of blood T cell repertoires in COVID-19. Overall study context: Acute and convalescent COVID-19 specimens originated in the United States, Italy and Spain. Nucleic acid was either cDNA or gDNA, and it came from T cells, B-cell-depleted T cells, or PBMCs.

As processed by the authors: Amplification of reference gene primers provided the estimated nucleated cell counts. TCRdb's copy holds only in-frame clones and misses some; the assay was immunoSEQ multiplex PCR. That table gives V, J and clone size, and the DNA gave D and trimming. The sample lists some 240,000 clones, around 87% occurring once. The rearrangement joins TRBV5-1 to TRBJ1-5, with a possible D match to TRBD1 (5 bases). This sequence originates from a man between 60 and 70 years old who had recovered from COVID-19. Sequencing was performed on peripheral blood. CDR3 DNA: TGCGCCAGCAGCTTGCAGGGCAGAAGCAATCAGCCCCAGCATTTT. Residues: CASSLQGRSNQPQHF.